The 20 T cell receptor beta chains presented below share a single source sample, sequenced in a study of T cells in Graves' hyperthyroidism and ophthalmopathy. The TCR beta CDR3 regions underwent amplification using RNA transcripts as the source. RT-PCR in the first round (using the HTBI primer set) targeted the TCR CDR3. In TCRdb, the multiplex PCR reads were re-called with MiXCR into one record per CDR3 protein. The table records more than 300,000 distinct CDR3 sequences, roughly 20% of them present only once. Sequences were obtained from blood. The receptors stem from a man aged 18 to 30 with Graves' ophthalmopathy.

There are many counts of this clonotype. The V gene is TRBV5-1, the J gene TRBJ2-3; D might be TRBD1 (6 bases). Per the germline V gene, CDR1 is SGHRS and CDR2 is YFSETQ. The CDR3 runs to 13 residues. Trimming removed 4 bases at V and 5 bases at J, with 11 bases between. DNA of the CDR3: TGCGCCAGCAGCCGGGACAACAAAGATACGCAGTATTTT. It is translated as CASSRDNKDTQYF.

In this sample, this clonotype turned up many times. The genes are TRBV7-8 and TRBJ1-1, with D tentatively TRBD1 (5 bases). Germline V gene lookup returns CDR1 SGHVS and CDR2 FQNEAQ. CDR3 length: 15 residues. V dropped 5 bases and J dropped 4 bases, with 17 bases sitting between them. CDR3 loop: CASSPVRGAGTEAFF. The CDR3 DNA is TGTGCCAGCAGCCCCGTAAGGGGCGCGGGCACTGAAGCTTTCTTT.

This chain connects TRBV12-3 or TRBV12-4 to TRBJ2-1, with D unclear. This CDR3 has 14 residues. The V gene lost 5 bases and the J gene lost 6 bases, with 14 bases spanning the gap. CDR3 bases: TGTGCCAGCAGTCCCGCAGCGTTGGGCAATGAGCAGTTCTTC. Its protein product is CASSPAALGNEQFF.

This clonotype was found many times. The chain links TRBV20-1 to TRBJ1-1; no reliable D call. V shed 8 bases and J shed 10 bases, with 11 bases lying between them. Germline-derived CDR1 and CDR2 are DFQATT and SNEGSKA (reference sequence). CDR3 length: 9 amino acids. The chain's CDR3 is CSPVLGAFF. CDR3 coding DNA: TGCAGTCCTGTATTGGGAGCTTTCTTT.

This clonotype was detected many times. The chain is built from TRBV5-1 and TRBJ1-4, with D unclear. The CDR3 loop spans 14 amino acids. Germline V CDR1 and CDR2: SGHRS, YFSETQ. V was clipped by 4 bases and J by 4 bases, with 11 bases between them. CDR3 loop: CASSLETNNEKLFF. CDR3 nucleotide sequence: TGCGCCAGCAGCCTGGAGACCAATAATGAAAAACTGTTTTTT.

The chain combines TRBV10-2 with TRBJ1-2; D possibly corresponds to TRBD1 (5 bases). Deletions cut 3 bases from V and 2 bases from J, with 10 bases between. CDR3 length: 14 amino acids. From germline, CDR1 is WSHSY and CDR2 SAAADI. This CDR3 is CASSDQGGNYGYTF. As DNA, the CDR3 is TGCGCCAGCAGTGACCAGGGAGGAAACTATGGCTACACCTTC.

This clonotype was seen at least ten times. The chain couples TRBV24-1 to TRBJ2-1; TRBD1 matches at 8 bases. CDR1 and CDR2 (germline): KGHDR, SFDVKD. Germline trimming cut 1 base from V and 6 bases from J; bases unmatched to any gene: 7. The CDR3 contains 16 residues. The CDR3 here is CATSDFGQGGGNEQFF. In DNA, the CDR3 is TGTGCCACCAGTGATTTTGGACAGGGTGGGGGCAATGAGCAGTTCTTC.

This clonotype appeared a few times. The V gene is TRBV19, the J gene TRBJ2-1, with D tentatively TRBD2 (6 bases). Per the germline V gene, CDR1 is LNHDA and CDR2 is SQIVND (reference sequence). This CDR3 spans 12 amino acids. V dropped 6 bases and J dropped 7 bases, with 10 bases sitting between them. The CDR3: CASRHGGNEQFF. As DNA, the CDR3 is TGTGCCAGTAGACATGGGGGGAATGAGCAGTTCTTC.

The sample holds a few counts of this clonotype. V usage is TRBV29-1 and J usage is TRBJ2-7, with D possibly matching TRBD1 (5 bases). The V end lost 5 bases, the J end lost 2 bases, and 16 bases lay between the germline ends. The CDR3 is made up of 14 amino acids. The germline V gene encodes CDR1 SQVTM and CDR2 ANQGSEA. The CDR3 nucleotides are TGCAGCGTTTATGACAGACATACCCCCTACGAGCAGTACTTC. This sequence encodes CSVYDRHTPYEQYF.

This clonotype was counted at least ten times. The chain joins TRBV12-3 or TRBV12-4 to TRBJ2-3, with D possibly TRBD1 on 5 matching bases. The CDR3 is made up of 12 amino acids. Trimming took off 6 bases at V and 6 bases at J, with 10 bases between the two ends. The CDR3 region is CASRLTEDTQYF. CDR3 nucleotides: TGTGCCAGCAGACTGACAGAGGATACGCAGTATTTT.

V gene TRBV11-2 combines with J gene TRBJ2-6, with a weak D call TRBD2 (5 bases). In germline, CDR1 is SGHAT, CDR2 FQNNGV. V lost 1 base and J 12 bases, leaving 13 bases between the germline ends. There are 14 residues in the CDR3. In nucleotides, the CDR3 is TGTGCCAGCAGCTTAGTTGAGGATGGGAGCGTCCTGACTTTC. The encoded protein is CASSLVEDGSVLTF.

V usage is TRBV24-1 and J usage is TRBJ2-3; no firm D call. There are 16 residues in the CDR3. Between the trimmed V and J ends, which lost 1 base and 2 bases, there was a span of 12 bases. Per germline, CDR1 KGHDR and CDR2 SFDVKD. CDR3 in DNA: TGTGCCACCAGTGATTTCGGCGTGGGGAACACAGATACGCAGTATTTT. Its translation: CATSDFGVGNTDTQYF.

This clonotype has ten or more counts. This chain links TRBV2 with TRBJ1-5; 7 positions agree with TRBD1. V was pared by 5 bases and J by 6 bases, with 10 bases of the junction left unmatched. CDR3 size: 15 residues. Germline lookup yields CDR1 SNHLY and CDR2 FYNNEI. The CDR3 region has the DNA TGTGCCAGCAGTAGGAGTCGACAGGGTGGTCAGCCCCAGCATTTT. Protein product: CASSRSRQGGQPQHF. Supplemented by reference TRBV2 and TRBJ1-5, the full variable domain reads EPEVTQTPSHQVTQMGQEVILRCVPISNHLYFYWYRQILGQKVEFLVSFYNNEISEKSEIFDDQFSVERPDGSNFTLKIRSTKLEDSAMYFCASSRSRQGGQPQHFGDGTRLSIL.

The table lists this clonotype with many counts. The V and J genes are TRBV12-3 or TRBV12-4 and TRBJ1-5; tentative D call: TRBD1 (6 bases). The CDR3 totals 16 residues. Between the trimmed V and J ends, which lost 6 bases and 4 bases, there was a span of 19 bases. The CDR3 protein is CASSSPGRGLNQPQHF. CDR3 coding DNA: TGTGCCAGCAGCAGCCCCGGCAGGGGACTTAATCAGCCCCAGCATTTT.

This clonotype has ten or more counts. Here the CDR3 DNA reads TGTGCCAGCACCGGGACAGGGAGCAGCAATCAGCCCCAGCATTTT. It encodes CASTGTGSSNQPQHF. J is TRBJ1-5 and V is TRBV2, with 9 positions matching TRBD1. From germline, CDR1 is SNHLY and CDR2 FYNNEI. Unmatched junction bases numbered 5, after V lost 7 bases and J lost 1 base. The CDR3 sequence is 15 residues long. Combining the CDR3 with reference TRBV2 and TRBJ1-5 gives the whole variable domain EPEVTQTPSHQVTQMGQEVILRCVPISNHLYFYWYRQILGQKVEFLVSFYNNEISEKSEIFDDQFSVERPDGSNFTLKIRSTKLEDSAMYFCASTGTGSSNQPQHFGDGTRLSIL.

This clonotype was seen at least ten times. This chain links TRBV6-2 or TRBV6-3 with TRBJ1-1, with D possibly being TRBD1 (6 bases). Germline V gene sequence: CDR1 MNHEY, CDR2 SVGEGT. The CDR3 runs 15 residues. V dropped 4 bases and J dropped 1 base, with 13 bases sitting between them. Here the CDR3 reads CASSSGQPGNTEAFF. Here the CDR3 DNA reads TGTGCCAGCAGTTCCGGACAGCCGGGGAACACTGAAGCTTTCTTT.

This clonotype was observed many times. The J gene is TRBJ1-4, the V gene TRBV6-1, with 10 bases identical to TRBD1. CDR3 length: 14 amino acids. J was trimmed by 7 bases and V by 5 bases; bases with no gene match: 4. Germline-derived CDR1 and CDR2 are MNHNS and SASEGT. CDR3 sequence (DNA): TGTGCCAGCAGTTCCCGACAGGGGGCTGAAAAACTGTTTTTT. It encodes CASSSRQGAEKLFF.

This clonotype was found many times. V and J are TRBV7-9 and TRBJ1-2; D not certain. CDR1 SEHNR and CDR2 FQNEAQ come from the germline V gene (reference sequence). This CDR3 has 11 amino acids. Deletions cut 8 bases from V and 4 bases from J, with 8 bases between. The CDR3 region is CASDPSYGYTF. CDR3 DNA: TGTGCCAGCGACCCATCCTATGGCTACACCTTC.

Worth noting for this clonotype: This clone may be a read error of a much larger clone one base away. The rearrangement links TRBV20-1 to TRBJ2-7, with 14 bases matching TRBD2. V lost 6 bases to trimming and J lost 0 bases; unmatched junction nucleotides: 4. From germline, CDR1 is DFQATT and CDR2 SNEGSKA (reference sequence). The CDR3 consists of 15 residues. Here the CDR3 reads CSATGTSGGSYEQYF. The CDR3 region has the DNA TGCAGTGCAACTGGGACTAGCGGGGGCTCCTACGAGCAGTACTTC.

This chain joins TRBV27 and TRBJ1-6; the match to TRBD1 covers 10 bases. J was trimmed by 9 bases and V by 5 bases; bases with no gene match: 10. The CDR3 spans 16 residues. Germline V gene lookup returns CDR1 MNHEY and CDR2 SMNVEV (reference sequence). CDR3 protein: CASSLRGTGAISPLHF. In nucleotides, the CDR3 is TGTGCCAGCAGTCTACGTGGGACAGGGGCAATTTCACCCCTCCACTTT.